A single sample gave rise to the 18 T cell receptor beta chains below, sequenced in a study of blood T cell repertoires in COVID-19. Sequenced by immunoSEQ multiplex PCR; TCRdb stores in-frame clones only, minus some. The sample comprises over 150,000 clones, around 84% of which are singletons, and less than 10% rests with the top ten. What was sequenced was peripheral blood. These receptor sequences come from a woman in her sixties with COVID-19, enrolled during active disease.

The rearrangement links TRBV20-1 to TRBJ1-3, with D possibly matching TRBD1 (6 bases). The CDR3 has 14 residues. Germline V gene data show CDR1 as DFQATT and CDR2 as SNEGSKA (reference sequence). V was shortened by 3 bases and J by 1 base, with 10 bases between the two germline ends. Here the CDR3 DNA reads TGCAGTGCTAGTCGAGGGGGATCTGGAAACACCATATATTTT. It encodes CSASRGGSGNTIYF.

The V and J genes are TRBV9 and TRBJ2-1, with 8 bases matching TRBD1. V lost 3 bases to trimming and J lost 4 bases; unmatched junction nucleotides: 9. The CDR3 totals 16 residues. Germline assignment: CDR1 SGDLS and CDR2 YYNGEE. CDR3 DNA: TGTGCCAGCAGCGCAAGGGGACAGGCGGGATACAATGAGCAGTTCTTC. This codes for CASSARGQAGYNEQFF.

The chain employs TRBV3-1 (or the pseudogene TRBV3-2) and TRBJ1-1; D is possibly TRBD1 (6 bases). Trimming removed 7 bases from V and 2 bases from J, with 20 bases in between. Germline lookup yields CDR1 LGHDT and CDR2 YNNKEL (reference sequence). The CDR3 contains 16 residues. The CDR3 loop is CASKPHNGGPNTEAFF. CDR3 sequence (DNA): TGTGCCAGCAAACCACACAATGGGGGCCCAAACACTGAAGCTTTCTTT.

The genes are TRBV3-1 (or the pseudogene TRBV3-2) and TRBJ1-1; the match to TRBD1 covers 7 bases. The CDR3 spans 15 residues. V was clipped by 4 bases and J by 1 base; unmatched bases: 6. CDR1 is LGHDT, CDR2 YNNKEL, per germline (reference sequence). CDR3 coding DNA: TGTGCCAGCAGCCGCAACAGGGGCCCGAACACTGAAGCTTTCTTT. This encodes CASSRNRGPNTEAFF.

The chain carries TRBV5-6 and TRBJ1-1; no reliable D call. V gave up 0 bases and J gave up 7 bases, with 10 bases separating them. CDR3 length: 13 residues. CDR1 SGHDT and CDR2 YYEEEE come from the germline V gene. CDR3 in amino acids: CASSLDSSFEAFF. CDR3 bases: TGTGCCAGCAGCTTGGACAGTTCCTTTGAAGCTTTCTTT.

Comment on this clone: One end of the junction fails to match germline, which may point to a read error. The rearrangement uses TRBV24-1 and TRBJ1-1; D uncertain. Germline lookup yields CDR1 KGHDR and CDR2 SFDVKD. The CDR3 runs to 9 residues. CDR3 nucleotides: TGTGCCACCAGTTTTAGCGGGTACTTT. Translation: CATSFSGYF.

This sequence joins TRBV3-1 (or the pseudogene TRBV3-2) and TRBJ1-4; D remains unclear. CDR1 and CDR2 (germline): LGHDT, YNNKEL (reference sequence). CDR3 size: 15 residues. V dropped 4 bases and J dropped 7 bases, with 16 bases sitting between them. In DNA form, the CDR3 reads TGTGCCAGCAGCCCATCTCCCGCTAGAGGTGAAAAACTGTTTTTT. It yields the protein CASSPSPARGEKLFF.

This clone has only one observation. The chain joins TRBV7-9 to TRBJ1-2; tentative D call: TRBD1 (5 bases). V lost 2 bases and J lost 2, with 9 bases in between. Germline assignment: CDR1 SEHNR and CDR2 FQNEAQ (reference sequence). This CDR3 has 14 residues. CDR3 nucleotide sequence: TGTGCCAGCAGCTTACCAACAGGAAACTATGGCTACACCTTC. Its translation: CASSLPTGNYGYTF.

The rearrangement uses TRBV12-5 and TRBJ1-1, with D uncertain. Germline V gene sequence: CDR1 LGHNT, CDR2 FRNRAP. CDR3 size: 14 residues. The ends were cut back, 1 base at V and 3 bases at J, with 9 bases in the middle. The CDR3 sequence is CASGLAGWDTEAFF. Written as DNA, the CDR3 is TGTGCTAGTGGTTTGGCCGGGTGGGACACTGAAGCTTTCTTT.

J is TRBJ2-6 and V is TRBV9; 7 nucleotides match TRBD1. CDR1 and CDR2 from the germline V gene are SGDLS and YYNGEE. There are 19 residues in the CDR3. J was trimmed by 1 base and V by 0 bases; bases with no gene match: 10. DNA of the CDR3: TGTGCCAGCAGCGTAGTTCAGACAGGGTATTATTCTGGGGCCAACGTCCTGACTTTC. It is translated as CASSVVQTGYYSGANVLTF.

The chain uses TRBV5-1 and TRBJ2-2; 9 bases agree with TRBD1. The CDR3 covers 15 residues. Per germline, CDR1 SGHRS and CDR2 YFSETQ. The V and J ends lost 5 bases and 4 bases, in that order; junction bases with no gene match: 6. The CDR3 region has the DNA TGCGCCAGCAGTAGACAGGGGGGTTTCACCGGGGAGCTGTTTTTT. The encoded protein is CASSRQGGFTGELFF.

V and J are TRBV10-3 and TRBJ1-3; 7 bases fit TRBD1. The V segment lost 6 bases and the J segment 0 bases; nucleotides outside the gene matches: 8. In germline, CDR1 is ENHRY, CDR2 SYGVKD. CDR3 length: 16 residues. The CDR3 region is CAIRDRLDFSGNTIYF. The DNA for the CDR3 is TGTGCCATCAGGGACAGGCTAGACTTCTCTGGAAACACCATATATTTT.

The V call is TRBV2, the J call TRBJ1-3; 8 nucleotides line up with TRBD1. CDR3 length: 16 residues. Germline CDR1 is SNHLY and CDR2 is FYNNEI. The junction had 8 bases not matched to a gene; V was cut back by 3 bases and J by 4 bases. The CDR3 DNA reads as TGTGCCAGCAGTGACTACGGGACAGGAGTAGGAAACACCATATATTTT. It is translated as CASSDYGTGVGNTIYF.

This chain connects TRBV5-8 to TRBJ1-5; D is ambiguous. V lost 4 bases, J lost 3 bases, and 5 bases lay in between. CDR3 size: 12 residues. Germline values: CDR1 SGHTS, CDR2 YDEGEE. The CDR3 loop is CASSPLNQPQHF. The CDR3 DNA follows: TGTGCCAGCAGCCCACTCAATCAGCCCCAGCATTTT.

J is TRBJ1-1 and V is TRBV6-5; D gene ambiguous. The V and J ends lost 5 bases and 9 bases respectively, with 13 bases between them. The CDR3 extends over 12 amino acids. Germline CDR1 reads MNHEY; CDR2 reads SVGAGI. The chain's CDR3 is CASSHQDLKAFF. In DNA form, the CDR3 reads TGTGCCAGCAGTCATCAAGACTTGAAAGCTTTCTTT.

J is TRBJ1-2 and V is TRBV5-4, with D possibly being TRBD1 (6 bases). Germline-derived CDR1 and CDR2 are SGHNT and YYREEE (reference sequence). The CDR3 extends over 15 amino acids. Trimming removed 4 bases at V and 3 bases at J, with 16 bases between. CDR3 nucleotide sequence: TGTGCCAGCAGCCTGTGGTCGGACAGCGACTATGGCTACACCTTC. This codes for CASSLWSDSDYGYTF.

In its sample, this clone was seen once. The chain carries TRBV3-1 (or the pseudogene TRBV3-2) and TRBJ2-3; tentative D call: TRBD2 (6 bases). CDR3 size: 16 residues. Per germline, CDR1 LGHDT and CDR2 YNNKEL (reference sequence). The germline V and J ends were trimmed by 0 bases and 3 bases, with 13 bases remaining between them. The CDR3 region is CASSQETGVKTDTQYF. CDR3 in DNA: TGTGCCAGCAGCCAAGAGACGGGAGTAAAGACAGATACGCAGTATTTT.

The CDR3 spells CTSIWASATEAFF. CDR3 in DNA: TGCACCAGCATCTGGGCCAGTGCTACTGAAGCTTTCTTT. This chain connects TRBV1 to TRBJ1-1; the listed D gene, TRBD1, was not tested against the DNA. TRBV1 is deemed a pseudogene. The CDR3 is 13 residues long.